The sequence of this TCR beta chain was determined in a study of cytomegalovirus exposure and HLA in healthy donors. Points from the study as a whole: It was taken for granted in presence/absence analyses that sequencing depth across donors was roughly uniform. In an earlier analysis, productive rearrangement rates for most beta V segments clustered near 90% or 30%.

For this clone: Its antigen is unidentified.

Germline V gene lookup returns CDR1 KGHSH and CDR2 LQKENI. The CDR3 covers 16 residues. V was pared by 6 bases and J by 7 bases, with 11 bases of the junction left unmatched. The PCR ran on 60 Vbeta and 13 Jbeta primers. Only in-frame clones appear in the TCRdb table, and some are missing; sequencing was by immunoSEQ multiplex PCR. The sample holds about 180,000 clones, about 80% seen once. The source is a man aged 30 to 45 in good health and CMV-seropositive. The V gene is TRBV18, the J gene TRBJ2-1; TRBD2 agrees at 11 bases. Sequenced material: PBMCs. The CDR3 sequence is CASSRELAGVGNEQFF. The CDR3 region has the DNA TGTGCCAGCTCCCGCGAACTAGCGGGAGTAGGTAATGAGCAGTTCTTC.